These T cell receptor beta chains were read from a single sample in a study of shared clonotypes between healthy human individuals. The method was immunoSEQ multiplex PCR; TCRdb's version includes in-frame clones alone and lacks a portion of them. The sample records about 870,000 clones, roughly 92% being singletons. The sequencing input was naive CD8+ T cells sorted from blood. Source of these receptors: a man aged 25-40 years in good health. Each CDR3 is given with its conserved first and last residue. D genes are given only for firm matches. Clone size is given for some rows only: seen once, a few or many times, or a class if the clone is expanded.

j_call	clone_size	d_call	v_call	cdr3_nt	cdr3_aa
TRBJ2-5	-	TRBD2	TRBV10-3	TGTGCCATCAGTGAGCCCACTAGCGGGAGGGCCGTAGGGCAAGAGACCCAGTACTTC	CAISEPTSGRAVGQETQYF
TRBJ2-7	-	TRBD1	TRBV5-6	TGTGCCAGCAGGGCCGGGACAGGGTTCTACGAGCAGTACTTC	CASRAGTGFYEQYF
TRBJ2-2	-	-	TRBV21-1	TGTGCCAGCAGCGCCCCCGGAAATCAAACCGGGGAGCTGTTTTTT	CASSAPGNQTGELFF
TRBJ2-5	-	TRBD2	TRBV7-2	TGTGCCAGCAGCTTAGGTAGCGGGGGGGAATCCCAGTACTTC	CASSLGSGGESQYF
TRBJ1-5	-	-	TRBV16	TGTGCCAGCAGCCGCGGGACCGAGGCCAATCAGCCCCAGCATTTT	CASSRGTEANQPQHF
TRBJ1-1	-	TRBD1	TRBV27	TGTGCCAGCAGTGTTACAGGGGGCACTGAAGCTTTCTTT	CASSVTGGTEAFF
TRBJ1-1	-	-	TRBV4-1	TGCGCCAGCAGCCAAGAGGGTACCACTGAAGCTTTCTTT	CASSQEGTTEAFF
TRBJ2-7	-	-	TRBV6-5	TGTGCCAGCAGTTACTCCGGGTTCCACGAGCAGTACTTC	CASSYSGFHEQYF
TRBJ2-7	once	-	TRBV18	TGTGCCAGCTCACCGACCGAGGGACTCTACGAGCAGTACTTC	CASSPTEGLYEQYF
TRBJ2-5	-	TRBD1	TRBV5-6	TGTGCCAGCGCAGGGGGCGACCAAGAGACCCAGTACTTC	CASAGGDQETQYF
TRBJ2-7	-	-	TRBV10-1	TGCGCCAGCAGTGATCAGGGGAGGTCCTACGAGCAGTACTTC	CASSDQGRSYEQYF
TRBJ1-1	-	-	TRBV27	TGTGCCAGCCACCCACGGGGCCCCACTGAAGCTTTCTTT	CASHPRGPTEAFF
TRBJ1-5	-	-	TRBV7-9	TGTGCCAGCAGCTCGTTGGGGTTCAATCAGCCCCAGCATTTT	CASSSLGFNQPQHF
TRBJ2-3	-	-	TRBV13	TGTGCCAGCAGCCTCCAGGCCTTCCTAACAGATACGCAGTATTTT	CASSLQAFLTDTQYF
TRBJ2-1	-	-	TRBV6-5	TGTGCCAGCAGTTACAAGGGGGGCCCCTACAATGAGCAGTTCTTC	CASSYKGGPYNEQFF
TRBJ2-7	-	-	TRBV9	TGTGCCAGCAGCGTAGGTGACAGAGGGGCCTACGAGCAGTACTTC	CASSVGDRGAYEQYF
TRBJ2-7	-	-	TRBV4-3	TGCGCCAGCAGCCATGGGACTCGAACATACGAGCAGTACTTC	CASSHGTRTYEQYF
TRBJ1-1	-	-	TRBV29-1	TGTTCAGACAGCGAAGCTTTCTTT	CSDSEAFF
TRBJ2-7	-	TRBD2	TRBV4-1	TGCGCCAGCAGCCAAGGGGGACTAGCGAACTCCTACGAGCAGTACTTC	CASSQGGLANSYEQYF
TRBJ2-1	-	-	TRBV5-1	TGCGCCAGCAGCCAAGGATGGGGGGATTCCTACAATGAGCAGTTCTTC	CASSQGWGDSYNEQFF
TRBJ2-7	-	-	TRBV5-6	TGTGCCAGCAGCTTGGTCGGGGACTACGAGCAGTACTTC	CASSLVGDYEQYF
TRBJ1-4	few	-	TRBV12-2	TGTGCAAGTCGCTCGGGACAGGGGGCGCGGGAAAAACTGTTTTTT	CASRSGQGAREKLFF
TRBJ1-4	-	-	TRBV2	TGTGCCAGCAGTGAGGGCCGGGGATCTAATGAAAAACTGTTTTTT	CASSEGRGSNEKLFF
TRBJ2-2	-	-	TRBV10-3	TGTGCCAGCGGGACAGCTACCATTAACACCGGGGAGCTGTTTTTT	CASGTATINTGELFF
TRBJ2-2	-	TRBD2	TRBV9	TGTGCCAGCAGCGTAGGCGGGAGCGACACCGGGGAGCTGTTTTTT	CASSVGGSDTGELFF